The 5 T cell receptor beta chains presented below share a single source sample, sequenced in a study of blood T cells in healthy people across ages. The authors ran a second PCR of 7 to 11 cycles using a sample-barcoded 5' primer and a J-beta primer mix. TCRdb re-analysed the 5' RACE reads in MiXCR, keeping a single row per CDR3 protein. The sample lists about 840,000 distinct CDR3 sequences; around 29% were seen once. The sample was also linked to a second study, of T cells of mothers and their children.

What was sequenced was blood. The receptor set was obtained from a woman between 35 and 50 years old in good health.

This clonotype was recorded many times. Being one base from a much bigger clone, this may be a read error. The gene calls are TRBV11-2 and TRBJ2-7; 8 nucleotides line up with TRBD1. This CDR3 contains 14 residues. Trimming removed 4 bases from V and 9 bases from J; junction bases left unmatched: 11. The V gene's germline CDR1 is SGHAT and CDR2 FQNNGV. The CDR3 nucleotides read TGTGCCAGCAGCTCTTACAGGGGGAAGGACGGGCAGTACTTC. Its translation is CASSSYRGKDGQYF.

Details on this clonotype: Relative to the germline gene, one junction end is altered; a read error may explain this. The chain couples TRBV7-6 to TRBJ1-1; a weak D match, TRBD1 (6 bases). Germline lookup yields CDR1 SGHVS and CDR2 FNYEAQ. This CDR3 is 15 amino acids long. The CDR3, as DNA: TGTGCCAGTAGCTTCGGAGGGGGGAGGAACACTGAAGCTTTCTTT. The encoded protein is CASSFGGGRNTEAFF.

With respect to this clonotype: With a much larger clone just one base away, this may be a read error. The chain couples TRBV12-3 or TRBV12-4 to TRBJ2-1; 14 positions match TRBD2. The length of the CDR3 is 15 residues. After removal of 5 bases from V and 10 bases from J, the junction contained 7 bases not matched to a gene. The CDR3 DNA reads TGTGCCAGCAGTCGCCGACTAGCGGGGGGGCACGAGCAGTTCTTC. This translates into CASSRRLAGGHEQFF.

The chain has TRBV3-1 and TRBJ1-5; 8 positions match TRBD1. This CDR3 comprises 14 residues. V shed 6 bases, J shed 6 bases, and the junction held 7 bases outside the gene matches. Germline V gives CDR1 LGHDT, CDR2 YNNKEL (reference sequence). CDR3 DNA sequence: TGTGCCAGCAGTCAGGACAGGGATATTCAGCCCCAGCATTTT. Translation gives CASSQDRDIQPQHF.

This chain connects TRBV3-1 to TRBJ2-5; 10 nucleotides agree with TRBD2. V shed 4 bases, J shed 3 bases, and the junction held 5 bases outside the gene matches. The CDR3 spans 15 residues. Germline CDR1 LGHDT, CDR2 YNNKEL (reference sequence). DNA of the CDR3: TGTGCCAGCAGCCCTCTAGCGGGGGTCGAAGAGACCCAGTACTTC. It is translated as CASSPLAGVEETQYF.